This TCR beta chain was recovered during a study of blood T cell repertoires in COVID-19. Study details: The United States, Italy and Spain were the sources of the acute and convalescent COVID-19 samples. Sources were T cells, B-cell-depleted T cells, or PBMCs; the material itself was cDNA or gDNA.

The length of the CDR3 is 13 residues. The V gene lost 6 bases and the J gene lost 0 bases, with 6 bases spanning the gap. CDR1 MDHEN and CDR2 SYDVKM come from the germline V gene. Original data processing: Estimation of nucleated cell counts was performed using reference gene primer amplification. The method was immunoSEQ multiplex PCR; TCRdb's version includes in-frame clones alone and lacks a portion of them. D and trimming were read from the DNA, whereas the V and J calls and clone size are those reported in that table. The profile shows roughly 130,000 clones, about 90% of them singletons. The V and J genes are TRBV28 and TRBJ1-3; D gene unclear. The receptor's source is a woman aged 55 to 70 with acute or convalescent COVID-19. Material: peripheral blood. Here the CDR3 DNA reads TGTGCCAGCAGAGAGAGCTCTGGAAACACCATATATTTT. This sequence encodes CASRESSGNTIYF.